This TCR beta chain is drawn from a study of T cell changes during pregnancy in multiple sclerosis (dated by TCRdb to between 2018 and 2021). In the study overall: The study looked at changes in the T cell repertoire across pregnancy in women with multiple sclerosis.

Sequences GTSNPN (CDR1) and SVGIG (CDR2) are obtained from the germline V gene (reference sequence). Trimming accounts for 2 bases at V and 5 bases at J, while the number of junction bases matched to no gene is 9. There are 14 amino acids in the CDR3, from cysteine to phenylalanine inclusive. The kept DNA is CDR3 alone, 42 bases in frame from the first base. Library preparation was by the immunoSEQ multiplex PCR assay. TCRdb provides this immuneACCESS table in a form limited to in-frame rearrangements. Some clones are lacking; in checked studies, under half of them reflect an unresolved V gene, and why the rest are absent is not known. This sample gives about 46,000 clones in total; approximately 94% of them show up just once. The top ten clones comprise about 4.5% of the sample. Concerning this clone: Which antigen it targets is not known. No much larger clone is present one base from it, and per-base qualities are unavailable.

The sequence derives from a female donor with multiple sclerosis, enrolled in a pregnancy study. Source: CD8+ T cells from peripheral blood mononuclear cells, taken in the first trimester of pregnancy. Here the chain combines TRBV30 and TRBJ2-7, and TRBD2 aligns with 7 junction nucleotides. The bases read TGTGCCTGGAGTCCCTGGGCGGGAGTAAACGAGCAGTACTTC. The translation is CAWSPWAGVNEQYF. With the rest looked up from the reference TRBV30 and TRBJ2-7 genes rather than sequenced, the full variable domain is SQTIHQWPATLVQPVGSPLSLECTVEGTSNPNLYWYRQAAGRGLQLLFYSVGIGQISSEVPQNLSASRPQDRQFILSSKKLLLSDSGFYLCAWSPWAGVNEQYFGPGTRLTVT.